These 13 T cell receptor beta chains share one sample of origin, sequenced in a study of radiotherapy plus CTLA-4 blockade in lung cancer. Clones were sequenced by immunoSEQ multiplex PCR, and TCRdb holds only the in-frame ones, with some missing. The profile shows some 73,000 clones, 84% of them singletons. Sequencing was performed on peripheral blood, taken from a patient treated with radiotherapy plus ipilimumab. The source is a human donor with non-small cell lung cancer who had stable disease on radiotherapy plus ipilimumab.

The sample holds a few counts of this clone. The CDR3 DNA reads as TGTGCCAGCAGATCACAGGTGGGGGGGACCTACGAGCAGTACTTC. This translates into CASRSQVGGTYEQYF. The V gene is TRBV2, the J gene TRBJ2-7, with 7 bases matching TRBD2. Trimming cost V 6 bases and J 2 bases; bases outside gene matches: 10. From germline, CDR1 is SNHLY and CDR2 FYNNEI. The CDR3 spans 15 residues. Supplemented by reference TRBV2 and TRBJ2-7, the full variable domain reads EPEVTQTPSHQVTQMGQEVILRCVPISNHLYFYWYRQILGQKVEFLVSFYNNEISEKSEIFDDQFSVERPDGSNFTLKIRSTKLEDSAMYFCASRSQVGGTYEQYFGPGTRLTVT.

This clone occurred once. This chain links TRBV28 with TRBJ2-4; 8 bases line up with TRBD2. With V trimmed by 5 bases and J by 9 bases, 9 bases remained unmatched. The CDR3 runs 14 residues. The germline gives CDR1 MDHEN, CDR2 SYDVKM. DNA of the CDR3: TGTGCCAGCAGTGCCGCCGGACTAGCAGGCATTCAGTACTTC. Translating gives CASSAAGLAGIQYF.

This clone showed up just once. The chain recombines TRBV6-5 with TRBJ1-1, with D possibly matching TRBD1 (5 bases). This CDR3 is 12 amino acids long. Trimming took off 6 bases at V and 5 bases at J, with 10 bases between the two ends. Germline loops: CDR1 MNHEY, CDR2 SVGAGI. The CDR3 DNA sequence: TGTGCCAGCAGCCCAACAGGAACTGAAGCTTTCTTT. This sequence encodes CASSPTGTEAFF.

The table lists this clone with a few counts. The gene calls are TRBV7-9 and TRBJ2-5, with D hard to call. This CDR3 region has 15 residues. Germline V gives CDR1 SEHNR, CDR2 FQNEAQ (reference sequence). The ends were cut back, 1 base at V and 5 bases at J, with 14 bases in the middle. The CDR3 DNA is TGTGCCAGCAGCTTAGAGGGTAGATATGGCGAGACCCAGTACTTC. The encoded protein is CASSLEGRYGETQYF. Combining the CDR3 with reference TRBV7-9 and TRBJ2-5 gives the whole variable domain DTGVSQNPRHKITKRGQNVTFRCDPISEHNRLYWYRQTLGQGPEFLTYFQNEAQLEKSRLLSDRFSAERPKGSFSTLEIQRTEQGDSAMYLCASSLEGRYGETQYFGPGTRLLVL.

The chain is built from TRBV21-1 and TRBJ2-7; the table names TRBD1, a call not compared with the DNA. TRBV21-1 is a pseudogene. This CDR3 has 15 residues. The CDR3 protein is CASSKGTPASYEQYF. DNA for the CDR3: TGTGCCAGCAGCAAAGGGACACCTGCTTCTTACGAGCAGTACTTC.

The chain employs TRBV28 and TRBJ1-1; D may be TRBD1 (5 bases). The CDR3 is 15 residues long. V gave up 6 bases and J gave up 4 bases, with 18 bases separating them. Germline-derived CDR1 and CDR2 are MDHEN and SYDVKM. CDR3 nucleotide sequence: TGTGCCAGCAGAGACCCCGGGACGGGAGTCACTGAAGCTTTCTTT. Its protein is CASRDPGTGVTEAFF.

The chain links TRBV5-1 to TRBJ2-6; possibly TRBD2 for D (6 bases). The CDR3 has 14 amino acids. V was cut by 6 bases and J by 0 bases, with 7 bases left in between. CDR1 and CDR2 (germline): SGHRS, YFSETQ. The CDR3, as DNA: TGCGCCAGCATGCGGGGCTCTGGGGCCAACGTCCTGACTTTC. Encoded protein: CASMRGSGANVLTF.

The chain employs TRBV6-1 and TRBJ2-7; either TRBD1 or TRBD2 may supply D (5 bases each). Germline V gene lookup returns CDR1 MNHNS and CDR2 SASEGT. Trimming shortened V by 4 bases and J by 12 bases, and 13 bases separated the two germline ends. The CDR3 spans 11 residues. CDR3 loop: CASSVRGRGYF. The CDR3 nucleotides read TGTGCCAGCAGTGTCCGGGGAAGGGGGTACTTC.

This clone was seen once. The CDR3 DNA sequence: TGTGCCACCTCCGGGACCGTAAGCACAGATACGCAGTATTTT. Its protein product is CATSGTVSTDTQYF. The chain has TRBV7-9 and TRBJ2-3; possibly TRBD1 or TRBD2 for D (5 bases each). The V gene's germline CDR1 is SEHNR and CDR2 FQNEAQ (reference sequence). Trimming left V 10 bases short and J 0 bases short, with 14 bases between. The CDR3 spans 14 residues.

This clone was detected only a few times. The CDR3 protein is CAVGNTGELFF. Here the CDR3 DNA reads TGTGCTGTGGGCAACACCGGGGAGCTGTTTTTT. This sequence joins TRBV19 and TRBJ2-2, with D hard to call. CDR3 length equals 11 residues. The germline V gene encodes CDR1 LNHDA and CDR2 SQIVND (reference sequence).

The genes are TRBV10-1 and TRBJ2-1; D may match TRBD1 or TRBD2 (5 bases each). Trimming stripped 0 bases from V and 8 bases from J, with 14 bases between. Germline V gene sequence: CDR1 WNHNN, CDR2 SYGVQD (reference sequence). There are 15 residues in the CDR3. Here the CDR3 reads CASSESSRGGDEQFF. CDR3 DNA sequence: TGCGCCAGCAGTGAGTCATCGAGGGGTGGCGATGAGCAGTTCTTC.

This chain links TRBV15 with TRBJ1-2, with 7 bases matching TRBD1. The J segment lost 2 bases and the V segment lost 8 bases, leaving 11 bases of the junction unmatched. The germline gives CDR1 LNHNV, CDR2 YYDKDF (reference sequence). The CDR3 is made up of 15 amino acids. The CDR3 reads CATAGGGGGNYGYTF. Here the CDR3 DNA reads TGTGCCACCGCGGGCGGAGGGGGCGGGAACTATGGCTACACCTTC.

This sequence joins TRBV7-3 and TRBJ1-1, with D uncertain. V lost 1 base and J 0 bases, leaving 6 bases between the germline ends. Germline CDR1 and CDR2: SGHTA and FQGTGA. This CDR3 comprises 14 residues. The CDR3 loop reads CASSLSSVNTEAFF. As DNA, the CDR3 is TGTGCCAGCAGCTTAAGTTCGGTGAACACTGAAGCTTTCTTT.